This T cell receptor (beta chain) is from a study of blood T cell repertoires in COVID-19. As for the study in general: T cells, B-cell-depleted T cells, or PBMCs provided the cDNA or gDNA that served as material.

As originally analysed: Estimates of nucleated cell counts were drawn from the amplification of reference gene primers. The method was immunoSEQ multiplex PCR; TCRdb's version includes in-frame clones alone and lacks a portion of them. The V and J calls and clone size are taken from that table; D and trimming were inferred from the DNA. Of approximately 300,000 clones listed, roughly 88% are singletons. The V end lost 3 bases, the J end lost 3 bases, and 11 bases lay between the germline ends. The CDR3 loop spans 14 amino acids. Germline V gene lookup returns CDR1 SGHVS and CDR2 FQNEAQ. The chain employs TRBV7-8 and TRBJ1-2; no clear D gene. The sequenced sample consisted of peripheral blood. The receptor's source is a human donor with COVID-19, enrolled during active disease. The donor label of this sample is uncertain. CDR3 coding DNA: TGTGCCAGCAGCTTGGCAGGCATAGACTATGGCTACACCTTC. Its protein is CASSLAGIDYGYTF.